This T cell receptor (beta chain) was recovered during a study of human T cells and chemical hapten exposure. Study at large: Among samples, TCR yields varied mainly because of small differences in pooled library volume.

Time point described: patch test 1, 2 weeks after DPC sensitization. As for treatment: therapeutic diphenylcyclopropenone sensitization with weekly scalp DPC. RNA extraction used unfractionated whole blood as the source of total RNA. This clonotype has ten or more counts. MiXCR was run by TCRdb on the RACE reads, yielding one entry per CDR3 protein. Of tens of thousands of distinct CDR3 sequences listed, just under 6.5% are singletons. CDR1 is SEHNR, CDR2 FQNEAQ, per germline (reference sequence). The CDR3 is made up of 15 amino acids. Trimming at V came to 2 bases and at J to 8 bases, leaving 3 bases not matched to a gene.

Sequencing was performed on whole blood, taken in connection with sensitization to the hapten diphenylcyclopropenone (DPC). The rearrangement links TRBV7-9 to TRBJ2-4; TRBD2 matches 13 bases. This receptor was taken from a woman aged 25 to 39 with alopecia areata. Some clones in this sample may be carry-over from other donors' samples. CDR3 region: CASSLRTSGGDIQYF. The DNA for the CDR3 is TGTGCCAGCAGCTTAAGGACTAGCGGGGGAGACATTCAGTACTTC.